The 32 T cell receptor beta chains below come from one sample, sequenced in a study of T cell responses to AZD1222 COVID-19 vaccine. Sequencing used immunoSEQ multiplex PCR; TCRdb keeps in-frame clones, though not all of them. This sample carries more than 110,000 clones, around 90% of them seen once, and the ten largest clones take approximately 3%. The input for sequencing was peripheral blood, taken 28 days after the second AZD1222 dose. Receptors originate from an adult who received the AZD1222 COVID-19 vaccine.

The chain links TRBV23-1 to TRBJ1-5; D is undetermined. TRBV23-1 is annotated as an ORF whose role is uncertain. The CDR3 extends over 16 amino acids. The V end lost 0 bases, the J end lost 6 bases, and 15 bases lay between the germline ends. The CDR3 DNA is TGCGCCAGCAGTCAATCGTCCAGGCAGGCGGCTCAGCCCCAGCATTTT. It yields the protein CASSQSSRQAAQPQHF.

The V call is TRBV7-2, the J call TRBJ2-1, with 8 bases matching TRBD2. With V trimmed by 3 bases and J by 7 bases, 11 bases remained unmatched. The CDR3 has 16 amino acids. Per germline, CDR1 SGHTA and CDR2 FQGNSA. CDR3: CASSLSGGGRNNEQFF. CDR3 DNA sequence: TGTGCCAGCAGCTTGTCGGGAGGGGGGCGAAATAATGAGCAGTTCTTC.

Note on this clone: One junction end disagrees with the germline gene, perhaps due to a read error. J is TRBJ2-7 and V is TRBV7-7; tentative D call: TRBD2 (6 bases). In germline, CDR1 is SSHAT, CDR2 FNYEAQ (reference sequence). CDR3 length: 13 residues. CDR3 loop: CASSLDGSHEQYF. CDR3 nucleotides: TGTGCTAGCAGCTTAGACGGGAGCCACGAGCAGTACTTC. Based on the CDR3 plus reference TRBV7-7 and TRBJ2-7, the full variable domain is GAGVSQSPRYKVTKRGQDVTLRCDPISSHATLYWYQQALGQGPEFLTYFNYEAQPDKSGLPSDRFSAERPEGSISTLTIQRTEQRDSAMYRCASSLDGSHEQYFGPGTRLTVT.

The chain uses TRBV7-2 and TRBJ1-2, with no clear D. Trimming pared 3 bases from V and 5 bases from J, leaving 7 bases between. The CDR3 is 12 residues long. Germline loops: CDR1 SGHTA, CDR2 FQGNSA. CDR3 region: CASSFSEYGYTF. DNA of the CDR3: TGTGCCAGCAGCTTTTCAGAATATGGCTACACCTTC.

The chain links TRBV10-3 to TRBJ1-6; the match to TRBD1 covers 11 bases. This CDR3 has 14 residues. V lost 6 bases and J lost 9; bases outside the gene matches: 4. Germline values: CDR1 ENHRY, CDR2 SYGVKD. CDR3 protein: CAISIGTGGSPLHF. CDR3 DNA sequence: TGTGCCATCAGCATCGGGACAGGGGGTTCACCCCTCCACTTT.

The chain employs TRBV5-1 and TRBJ1-3; D ambiguous. Germline CDR1 and CDR2: SGHRS and YFSETQ. The CDR3 has 14 residues. V was shortened by 0 bases and J by 3 bases, with 7 bases between the two germline ends. The CDR3 DNA follows: TGCGCCAGCAGCTTGGCCTCCTATGGAAACACCATATATTTT. Encoded protein: CASSLASYGNTIYF.

In its sample, this clone was seen once. The chain combines TRBV30 with TRBJ1-2, with 7 bases identical to TRBD1. V lost 5 bases to trimming and J lost 3 bases; unmatched junction nucleotides: 12. The CDR3 sequence is 15 residues long. Per germline, CDR1 GTSNPN and CDR2 SVGIG (reference sequence). The CDR3 loop reads CAWGTGQGVDYGYTF. The CDR3 DNA reads TGTGCCTGGGGGACCGGGCAGGGGGTCGACTATGGCTACACCTTC.

CDR3 in amino acids: CAEADRQNNEQFF. The CDR3 region has the DNA TGTGCCGAGGCCGACAGACAGAACAATGAGCAGTTCTTC. The genes are TRBV5-4 and TRBJ2-1, with D perhaps matching TRBD1 (5 bases). This CDR3 comprises 13 residues. CDR1 and CDR2 from the germline V gene are SGHNT and YYREEE (reference sequence). V shed 10 bases and J shed 5 bases, with 16 bases lying between them.

V is TRBV6-5 and J is TRBJ2-7; unclear D gene. The CDR3 extends over 14 amino acids. V lost 6 bases, J lost 2 bases, and 14 bases lay in between. CDR1 MNHEY and CDR2 SVGAGI come from the germline V gene. The CDR3 nucleotides read TGTGCCAGCAGCCAATACCCGAGTCCCTACGAGCAGTACTTC. Translated, it gives CASSQYPSPYEQYF.

The chain employs TRBV4-1 and TRBJ2-6; D is perhaps TRBD2 (6 bases). The CDR3 runs 20 residues. Looked up from germline, CDR1 is MGHRA and CDR2 is YSYEKL. The V end was cut by 0 bases, the J end by 0 bases, with 18 bases between. The CDR3 nucleotides are TGCGCCAGCAGCCAAGAGGGCCCCGGGACTGCCAGCTCTGGGGCCAACGTCCTGACTTTC. Translation gives CASSQEGPGTASSGANVLTF.

This chain uses TRBV18 with TRBJ1-1; 7 bases map to TRBD1. V shed 5 bases and J 7 bases; nucleotides not matched to a gene: 7. The CDR3 loop spans 13 amino acids. Germline V gives CDR1 KGHSH, CDR2 LQKENI. The CDR3 nucleotides are TGTGCCAGCTCAGAGGGGACAGTTAATGAAGCTTTCTTT. This encodes CASSEGTVNEAFF.

The chain links TRBV28 to TRBJ2-7, with TRBD2 matching 9 bases. CDR1 MDHEN and CDR2 SYDVKM come from the germline V gene. V trimming: 6 bases; J trimming: 3 bases; junction bases outside the gene matches: 9. The CDR3 contains 15 residues. The CDR3 DNA reads as TGTGCCAGCAGGGGATCAGCGGGGGGAGACTACGAGCAGTACTTC. It encodes CASRGSAGGDYEQYF.

The gene calls are TRBV28 and TRBJ2-3, with unresolved D. Trimming stripped 2 bases from V and 8 bases from J, with 11 bases between. This CDR3 contains 13 residues. CDR1 is MDHEN and CDR2 is SYDVKM in the germline V gene. Here the CDR3 DNA reads TGTGCCAGCAGTTTACCCAGCCCCGGTACGCAGTATTTT. Encoded protein: CASSLPSPGTQYF.

The V gene is TRBV27, the J gene TRBJ2-7; TRBD1 agrees at 10 bases. The CDR3 totals 15 residues. Germline V lookup: CDR1 MNHEY, CDR2 SMNVEV (reference sequence). V lost 5 bases, J lost 7 bases, and 11 bases stayed unmatched. CDR3 bases: TGTGCCAGCAGTGTCTCGGACAGGGGGACCGGGGAGCAGTACTTC. It encodes CASSVSDRGTGEQYF.

This clone has only one observation. The V and J genes are TRBV7-2 and TRBJ2-7, with unresolved D. CDR1 is SGHTA and CDR2 is FQGNSA in the germline V gene. Deletions cut 5 bases from V and 4 bases from J, with 15 bases between. This CDR3 region has 14 residues. The CDR3 protein is CASSRSEIYYEQYF. CDR3 sequence (DNA): TGTGCCAGCAGCAGGAGCGAAATTTATTACGAGCAGTACTTC.

This rearrangement joins TRBV5-1 to TRBJ1-1, with D hard to call. Trimming pared 4 bases from V and 2 bases from J, leaving 15 bases between. This CDR3 spans 15 amino acids. The germline V gene has CDR1 SGHRS and CDR2 YFSETQ. The CDR3 here is CASSIGLEVNTEAFF. The CDR3 DNA sequence: TGCGCCAGCAGCATTGGGTTAGAGGTCAACACTGAAGCTTTCTTT.

The V and J genes are TRBV3-1 (or the pseudogene TRBV3-2) and TRBJ1-4; maybe TRBD1 (5 bases). With 5 bases removed from V and 8 bases from J, the gap between germline ends came to 15 bases. Germline V lookup: CDR1 LGHDT, CDR2 YNNKEL (reference sequence). The CDR3 contains 14 residues. The CDR3 protein is CASSAQAGSEKLFF. CDR3 coding DNA: TGTGCCAGCAGCGCACAGGCCGGATCGGAAAAACTGTTTTTT.

The chain links TRBV28 to TRBJ1-1; maybe TRBD1 (5 bases). Germline assignment: CDR1 MDHEN and CDR2 SYDVKM. The CDR3 sequence is 16 residues long. Trimming removed 3 bases at V and 1 base at J, with 15 bases between. In nucleotides, the CDR3 is TGTGCCAGCAGTTTGGGTAGCCACGGACAGAACACTGAAGCTTTCTTT. This codes for CASSLGSHGQNTEAFF.

The V call is TRBV6-1, the J call TRBJ2-7; possibly TRBD1 for D (6 bases). Between the trimmed V and J ends, which lost 1 base and 5 bases, there was a span of 12 bases. CDR1 and CDR2 (germline): MNHNS, SASEGT. This CDR3 is 14 amino acids long. The CDR3 bases are TGTGCCAGCAGTGAAGAGGGGGATTTGGACGAGCAGTACTTC. The encoded protein is CASSEEGDLDEQYF.

The V gene is TRBV27, the J gene TRBJ1-2, with 9 bases aligning to TRBD1. The germline gives CDR1 MNHEY, CDR2 SMNVEV (reference sequence). This CDR3 is built from 17 residues. The junction had 17 bases not matched to a gene; V was cut back by 5 bases and J by 7 bases. CDR3 nucleotide sequence: TGTGCCAGCAGTCCTGGGGACAGGGTATATCATTTTGCTGGCTACACCTTC. Translating gives CASSPGDRVYHFAGYTF.

On this clone itself: Other DNA variants within this sample encode the same CDR3. The chain joins TRBV30 to TRBJ1-5; 8 bases map to TRBD1. Per the germline V gene, CDR1 is GTSNPN and CDR2 is SVGIG (reference sequence). This CDR3 spans 13 amino acids. V lost 0 bases to trimming and J lost 7 bases; unmatched junction nucleotides: 2. In DNA form, the CDR3 reads TGTGCCTGGAGTGTACAGGGGGACCAGCCCCAGCATTTT. As protein: CAWSVQGDQPQHF.

The genes are TRBV30 and TRBJ1-2; a weak D match, TRBD1 (5 bases). Between the trimmed V and J ends, which lost 4 bases and 6 bases, there was a span of 21 bases. The CDR3 totals 15 residues. The germline CDR1 and CDR2 sequences are GTSNPN and SVGIG (reference sequence). The CDR3 loop is CAWTRRPGEGDGYTF. Here the CDR3 DNA reads TGTGCCTGGACTAGGAGGCCCGGGGAAGGGGATGGCTACACCTTC.

This chain joins TRBV7-2 and TRBJ2-7; TRBD2 agrees at 11 bases. CDR3 length equals 15 residues. CDR1 is SGHTA and CDR2 is FQGNSA in the germline V gene. Losses at the gene ends were 5 bases for V and 6 bases for J; bases not matched to a gene: 9. The CDR3 reads CASSRFSGGAVEQYF. The CDR3 DNA reads TGTGCCAGCAGCAGATTTAGCGGGGGGGCAGTCGAGCAGTACTTC.

The chain combines TRBV4-2 with TRBJ1-1, with D unclear. The germline CDR1 and CDR2 sequences are LGHNA and YNFKEQ. The V and J ends lost 1 base and 1 base respectively, with 4 bases between them. The CDR3 runs 13 residues. CDR3 region: CASSQASNTEAFF. For the CDR3, the DNA is TGTGCCAGCAGCCAAGCTTCGAACACTGAAGCTTTCTTT.

The V call is TRBV27, the J call TRBJ1-1; TRBD1 matches at 9 bases. This CDR3 has 16 amino acids. Germline values: CDR1 MNHEY, CDR2 SMNVEV (reference sequence). Trimming took 5 bases from V and 5 from J; bases not matched to a gene: 12. CDR3 protein: CASSRPGQGRSTEAFF. In DNA form, the CDR3 reads TGTGCCAGCAGTCGCCCGGGACAGGGAAGATCGACTGAAGCTTTCTTT.

The chain's CDR3 is CASSLRRDSNSPLHF. Here the CDR3 DNA reads TGTGCCAGCAGCCTTAGGCGGGACTCAAATTCACCCCTCCACTTT. The chain employs TRBV3-1 (or the pseudogene TRBV3-2) and TRBJ1-6, with D possibly matching TRBD1 (5 bases). This CDR3 spans 15 amino acids. Germline values: CDR1 LGHDT, CDR2 YNNKEL (reference sequence). With 4 bases removed from V and 7 bases from J, the gap between germline ends came to 14 bases.

The rearrangement joins TRBV6-5 to TRBJ2-2; D ambiguous. The CDR3 has 14 residues. Germline CDR1 MNHEY, CDR2 SVGAGI. V shed 7 bases and J shed 0 bases, with 9 bases lying between them. CDR3 residues: CASKRTPNTGELFF. Here the CDR3 DNA reads TGTGCCAGCAAACGGACCCCGAACACCGGGGAGCTGTTTTTT.

The rearrangement uses TRBV6-5 and TRBJ1-5; D uncertain. Germline-derived CDR1 and CDR2 are MNHEY and SVGAGI. This CDR3 has 15 residues. With 6 bases removed from V and 5 bases from J, the gap between germline ends came to 17 bases. CDR3 DNA sequence: TGTGCCAGCAGGCAAAACCCCGATGGAGATCAGCCCCAGCATTTT. Residues: CASRQNPDGDQPQHF.

CDR3 coding DNA: TGCGCCAGCAGTGAGGGCTATGCTAACTATGGCTACACCTTC. Translated, it gives CASSEGYANYGYTF. V is TRBV10-2 and J is TRBJ1-2; no clear D gene. Germline V gives CDR1 WSHSY, CDR2 SAAADI. V was clipped by 2 bases and J by 0 bases, with 7 bases between them. This CDR3 comprises 14 residues.

The chain employs TRBV28 and TRBJ2-5; TRBD1 or TRBD2 may be the D gene (5 bases each). Germline V gene data show CDR1 as MDHEN and CDR2 as SYDVKM. V was shortened by 4 bases and J by 5 bases, with 11 bases between the two germline ends. The CDR3 runs 13 residues. The CDR3 spells CASSYAWGETQYF. In nucleotides, the CDR3 is TGTGCCAGCAGTTATGCCTGGGGGGAGACCCAGTACTTC.

The rearrangement joins TRBV5-4 to TRBJ2-7; a possible D gene is TRBD1 (6 bases). V was cut by 3 bases and J by 4 bases, with 14 bases left in between. CDR1 is SGHNT, CDR2 YYREEE, per germline (reference sequence). The CDR3 consists of 14 residues. The CDR3 protein is CASSSEGVGYEQYF. The DNA for the CDR3 is TGTGCCAGCAGCTCTGAGGGGGTTGGGTACGAGCAGTACTTC.

In DNA form, the CDR3 reads TGTGCCAGCAGCCAGGATCGCGAGCAGTACTTC. This translates into CASSQDREQYF. This rearrangement joins TRBV5-4 to TRBJ2-7; D not resolved. Trimming cost V 4 bases and J 6 bases, with 8 bases left between them. Germline CDR1 reads SGHNT; CDR2 reads YYREEE (reference sequence). This CDR3 has 11 amino acids.